This TCR beta chain is from a study of blood T cell repertoires in COVID-19. Study summary: The study drew acute and convalescent COVID-19 samples from the United States, Italy and Spain.

Original processing notes: Cell counts per sample came from amplifying reference gene primers. Clones were read by immunoSEQ multiplex PCR, and TCRdb kept only the in-frame ones, dropping some. V, J and clone size are those of that table, while D and trimming were read from the DNA. The data show roughly 180,000 clones, 75% to 90% seen once. CDR1 is MGHDK, CDR2 SYGVNS, per germline. Trimming removed 6 bases from V and 10 bases from J, with 15 bases in between. This CDR3 has 13 residues. The receptor was derived from a woman in her sixties with acute or convalescent COVID-19. This chain connects TRBV25-1 to TRBJ1-4; D is uncertain. The sample was peripheral blood. CDR3 sequence: CASRERAPGKLFF. In DNA form, the CDR3 reads TGTGCCAGCAGGGAGCGGGCTCCAGGAAAACTGTTTTTT.